The source of this T cell receptor beta chain is a study of blood T cell repertoires in COVID-19. Turning to the study itself: Acute and convalescent COVID-19 samples came from the United States, Italy and Spain. T cells, B-cell-depleted T cells, or PBMCs provided the cDNA or gDNA that served as material.

Germline V gene lookup returns CDR1 LNHNV and CDR2 YYDKDF (reference sequence). V lost 3 bases to trimming and J lost 8 bases, with 16 bases between them. The CDR3 is made up of 14 amino acids. Participant-reported clinical history was the basis for cohort assignment. As processed by the authors: Amplification with reference gene primers provided the estimates of nucleated cell counts. This table comes from immunoSEQ multiplex PCR, and its TCRdb copy is limited to in-frame clones, with some not included. V and J calls and clone size are given by that table; D and trimming were obtained from the DNA. The table lists under 350,000 clones, around 86% of them singletons.

The chain carries TRBV15 and TRBJ1-2, with a possible D match to TRBD1 (5 bases). This receptor was taken from a woman aged 40-49 years who had recovered from COVID-19. Sequencing was done on a sample of PBMCs or T cells enriched from blood (not recorded which). CDR3 sequence (DNA): TGTGCCACCAGCAGGGAATCGGACACTTCGGGCTACACCTTC. Encoded protein: CATSRESDTSGYTF.